This T cell receptor beta chain was identified during a study of shared clonotypes between healthy human individuals. Study results and caveats: Investigators expected sequencing depth to affect clonotype sharing among donors. The genetic and exposure-history diversity represented was limited by few donors.

All participating donors were Caucasian adults from Nashville, Tennessee. Generated by immunoSEQ multiplex PCR, the TCRdb table keeps only in-frame clones and is missing some. This sample has about 680,000 clones, with approximately 75% found just once. About this clone itself: Its antigen remains unidentified.

This clonotype was sampled from a woman younger than 45 in good health. Material: memory CD4+ T cells sorted from blood. Described subset: CD45RA-negative fraction.

As DNA, the CDR3 is TGTGCCAGCCGCGGGAGCTCCTACAATGAGCAGTTCTTC. Protein sequence: CASRGSSYNEQFF. The chain links TRBV6-1 to TRBJ2-1; 7 bases map to TRBD2. Germline V CDR1 and CDR2: MNHNS, SASEGT. Trimming cost V 8 bases and J 0 bases; bases outside gene matches: 1. The CDR3 runs to 13 residues.